This is a list of T cell receptor beta chains from one sample in a study of blood T cells in healthy people across ages. TCRdb processed the 5' RACE reads anew with MiXCR; each CDR3 protein has one entry. There are hundreds of thousands of distinct CDR3 sequences in the sample; roughly 60% occur only once, and approximately 30% lies in the top ten. The sample taken for sequencing was blood. Source of these receptors: a man aged 25 to 45 in good health. Both conserved end residues are part of each CDR3.

v_gene,j_gene,CDR3aa
TRBV7-2,TRBJ2-1,CASSPMTGAYNEQFF
TRBV11-2,TRBJ2-6,CASSPFPSGANVLTF
TRBV9,TRBJ2-7,CASSVGTAYEQYF
TRBV20-1,TRBJ2-5,CSARDTIVQETQYF
TRBV29-1,TRBJ1-1,CSVALGGQPFF
TRBV10-3,TRBJ2-3,CAISESGTETDTQYF
TRBV29-1,TRBJ2-7,CSFYGDHYEQYF
TRBV20-1,TRBJ1-1,CSAMTGYYTEAFF
TRBV5-1,TRBJ1-2,CASSLGQGQFLYYGYTF
TRBV5-1,TRBJ1-6,CASEMGDRNSPLHF
TRBV4-2,TRBJ1-2,CASSQEGTGVYGYTF
TRBV4-2,TRBJ2-3,CASSVRRGARGDTQYF
TRBV24-1,TRBJ2-5,CATSDSDRFETQYF